The next 15 T cell receptor beta chains were all read from a single sample in a study of shared clonotypes between healthy human individuals. Profiling relied on immunoSEQ multiplex PCR, and the TCRdb table lists in-frame clones only, not all of them. The sample holds roughly 2.1 million clones, about 93% seen once. CD45RO negativity and positive selection for CCR7 defined naive CD8 cells, a population that excluded terminally differentiated effector memory CD45RA+ cells. The source material was naive CD8+ T cells from PBMCs. These receptors were obtained from a man aged 18 to 30 in good health. Some clones in this sample may be carry-over from other donors' samples.

The rearrangement links TRBV9 to TRBJ2-7; the match to TRBD1 covers 11 bases. The V segment lost 3 bases and the J segment 3 bases; nucleotides outside the gene matches: 5. Germline assignment: CDR1 SGDLS and CDR2 YYNGEE. This CDR3 region has 15 residues. CDR3 sequence: CASSEGGTGGYEQYF. CDR3 sequence (DNA): TGTGCCAGCAGCGAGGGCGGGACAGGGGGCTACGAGCAGTACTTC.

This clone was picked up one time. The chain recombines TRBV6-6 with TRBJ2-7; 11 bases agree with TRBD1. Germline V lookup: CDR1 MNHNY, CDR2 SVGAGI (reference sequence). The CDR3 runs to 15 residues. Trimming at V came to 4 bases and at J to 6 bases, leaving 8 bases not matched to a gene. This chain's CDR3 is CASSSHPGQGGEQYF. CDR3 coding DNA: TGTGCCAGCAGTTCTCACCCGGGACAGGGGGGCGAGCAGTACTTC.

This clone has a single count. J is TRBJ2-1 and V is TRBV5-1; weak D call: TRBD2 (6 bases). The germline V gene has CDR1 SGHRS and CDR2 YFSETQ. The CDR3 contains 13 residues. The V and J ends lost 0 bases and 7 bases respectively, with 8 bases between them. CDR3 amino acids: CASSLEGRNEQFF. CDR3 coding DNA: TGCGCCAGCAGCTTGGAAGGGAGGAATGAGCAGTTCTTC.

The count of this clone is one. CDR3 protein: CASSAPGTSGIYEQYF. The CDR3 DNA is TGTGCCAGCAGCGCCCCGGGGACTAGCGGGATCTACGAGCAGTACTTC. The V gene is TRBV9, the J gene TRBJ2-7, with 13 bases matching TRBD2. With V trimmed by 3 bases and J by 3 bases, 6 bases remained unmatched. The CDR3 is 16 amino acids. Germline-derived CDR1 and CDR2 are SGDLS and YYNGEE.

V is TRBV9 and J is TRBJ2-1, with 12 positions matching TRBD2. The V segment lost 0 bases and the J segment 8 bases; nucleotides outside the gene matches: 9. The CDR3 covers 17 residues. From germline, CDR1 is SGDLS and CDR2 YYNGEE. The CDR3 spells CASSVGRLAGEGYEQFF. The CDR3 nucleotides are TGTGCCAGCAGCGTAGGGCGACTAGCGGGAGAAGGTTATGAGCAGTTCTTC.

This clone showed up just a few times. The chain joins TRBV9 to TRBJ2-7; 9 positions match TRBD1. The CDR3 spans 16 residues. In germline, CDR1 is SGDLS, CDR2 YYNGEE. Trimming took 3 bases from V and 6 from J; bases not matched to a gene: 13. CDR3: CASSGGWDREKGEQYF. The CDR3, as DNA: TGTGCCAGCAGCGGAGGGTGGGACAGGGAAAAAGGCGAGCAGTACTTC.

This clone was seen a single time. This chain uses TRBV5-6 with TRBJ2-7, with D tentatively TRBD2 (5 bases). V lost 4 bases and J lost 2, with 10 bases in between. Germline CDR1 reads SGHDT; CDR2 reads YYEEEE. The CDR3 loop spans 13 amino acids. CDR3: CASSQRVPYEQYF. DNA for the CDR3: TGTGCCAGCAGCCAGAGGGTCCCCTACGAGCAGTACTTC. Full variable domain (remainder filled in from reference TRBV5-6 and TRBJ2-7): DAGVTQSPTHLIKTRGQQVTLRCSPKSGHDTVSWYQQALGQGPQFIFQYYEEEERQRGNFPDRFSGHQFPNYSSELNVNALLLGDSALYLCASSQRVPYEQYFGPGTRLTVT.

This chain connects TRBV27 to TRBJ2-4; the match to TRBD1 covers 7 bases. V was clipped by 6 bases and J by 4 bases; unmatched bases: 3. Germline V CDR1 and CDR2: MNHEY, SMNVEV (reference sequence). The CDR3 contains 13 residues. This CDR3 is CASRDREKNIQYF. Written as DNA, the CDR3 is TGTGCCAGCAGAGACAGGGAAAAAAACATTCAGTACTTC.

This chain uses TRBV7-8 with TRBJ2-1; 11 bases map to TRBD2. The CDR3 runs to 18 residues. Trimming cost V 1 base and J 4 bases; bases outside gene matches: 9. Germline assignment: CDR1 SGHVS and CDR2 FQNEAQ. CDR3 sequence (DNA): TGTGCCAGCAGCTTAGGTAGCACTAGCGGGAGCCCATACAATGAGCAGTTCTTC. Residues: CASSLGSTSGSPYNEQFF. The whole variable domain, filled in from reference TRBV7-8 and TRBJ2-1, reads GAGVSQSPRYKVAKRGQDVALRCDPISGHVSLFWYQQALGQGPEFLTYFQNEAQLDKSGLPSDRFFAERPEGSVSTLKIQRTQQEDSAVYLCASSLGSTSGSPYNEQFFGPGTRLTVL.

The chain combines TRBV28 with TRBJ2-7; D perhaps matches TRBD1 (6 bases). CDR3 length equals 14 residues. V shed 3 bases and J shed 5 bases, with 14 bases lying between them. Germline-derived CDR1 and CDR2 are MDHEN and SYDVKM. Here the CDR3 reads CASSLDSSLHEQYF. The CDR3, as DNA: TGTGCCAGCAGTTTGGACAGTTCTTTGCACGAGCAGTACTTC.

V usage is TRBV9 and J usage is TRBJ1-1; the D gene is possibly TRBD1 (6 bases). The CDR3 is 14 residues long. Trimming stripped 7 bases from V and 4 bases from J, with 17 bases between. Germline V CDR1 and CDR2: SGDLS, YYNGEE. CDR3 region: CASSPMGGGTEAFF. The CDR3 DNA is TGTGCCAGCTCCCCGATGGGAGGGGGCACTGAAGCTTTCTTT.

The rearrangement uses TRBV2 and TRBJ2-5, with D possibly matching TRBD1 (6 bases). Germline-derived CDR1 and CDR2 are SNHLY and FYNNEI. The V gene lost 6 bases and the J gene lost 1 base, with 18 bases spanning the gap. The CDR3 has 16 amino acids. The CDR3 nucleotides read TGTGCCAGCAGGATAACAGGGTATAATATCCAAGAGACCCAGTACTTC. Translation: CASRITGYNIQETQYF.

With respect to this clone: This CDR3 is also generated by other DNA sequences in the sample. V usage is TRBV5-6 and J usage is TRBJ2-5, with D uncertain. Germline V gene sequence: CDR1 SGHDT, CDR2 YYEEEE. The CDR3 contains 11 residues. Trimming took 2 bases from V and 1 from J, leaving 0 bases between them. The CDR3 bases are TGTGCCAGCAGCTTCCAAGAGACCCAGTACTTC. Amino acids: CASSFQETQYF.

The count of this clone is one. The J gene is TRBJ2-5, the V gene TRBV5-4, with 13 positions matching TRBD2. The germline gives CDR1 SGHNT, CDR2 YYREEE (reference sequence). This CDR3 has 16 residues. The V gene end was trimmed by 4 bases and the J gene end by 5 bases; junction bases not matched to a gene: 8. The CDR3 DNA reads as TGTGCCAGCAGCCCTGGACTAGCGGGAGAAATGGAGACCCAGTACTTC. As protein: CASSPGLAGEMETQYF. The full variable domain, its missing parts supplied by reference TRBV5-4 and TRBJ2-5, is ETGVTQSPTHLIKTRGQQVTLRCSSQSGHNTVSWYQQALGQGPQFIFQYYREEENGRGNFPPRFSGLQFPNYSSELNVNALELDDSALYLCASSPGLAGEMETQYFGPGTRLLVL.

This chain connects TRBV28 to TRBJ2-4; D gene uncertain. Trimming pared 3 bases from V and 11 bases from J, leaving 17 bases between. This CDR3 has 14 residues. The germline CDR1 and CDR2 sequences are MDHEN and SYDVKM. CDR3 coding DNA: TGTGCCAGCAGTTTCGTTACGAGTGGCAGCTTTCAGTACTTC. Its translation is CASSFVTSGSFQYF.